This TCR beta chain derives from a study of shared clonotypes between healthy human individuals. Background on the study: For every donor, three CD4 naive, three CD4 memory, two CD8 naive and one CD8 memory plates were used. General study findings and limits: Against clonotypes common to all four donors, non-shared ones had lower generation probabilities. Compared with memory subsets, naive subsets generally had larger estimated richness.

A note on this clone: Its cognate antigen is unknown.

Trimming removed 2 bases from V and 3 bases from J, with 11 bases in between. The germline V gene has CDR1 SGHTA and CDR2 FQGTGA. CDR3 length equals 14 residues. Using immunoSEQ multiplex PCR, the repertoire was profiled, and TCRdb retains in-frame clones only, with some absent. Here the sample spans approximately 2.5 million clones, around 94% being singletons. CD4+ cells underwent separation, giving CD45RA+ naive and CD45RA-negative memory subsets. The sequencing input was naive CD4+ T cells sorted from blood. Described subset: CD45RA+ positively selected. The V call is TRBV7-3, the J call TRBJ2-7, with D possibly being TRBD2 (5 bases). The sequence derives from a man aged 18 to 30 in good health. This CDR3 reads CASSLGRGLYEQYF. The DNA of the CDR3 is TGTGCCAGCAGCTTAGGGCGCGGACTCTACGAGCAGTACTTC.